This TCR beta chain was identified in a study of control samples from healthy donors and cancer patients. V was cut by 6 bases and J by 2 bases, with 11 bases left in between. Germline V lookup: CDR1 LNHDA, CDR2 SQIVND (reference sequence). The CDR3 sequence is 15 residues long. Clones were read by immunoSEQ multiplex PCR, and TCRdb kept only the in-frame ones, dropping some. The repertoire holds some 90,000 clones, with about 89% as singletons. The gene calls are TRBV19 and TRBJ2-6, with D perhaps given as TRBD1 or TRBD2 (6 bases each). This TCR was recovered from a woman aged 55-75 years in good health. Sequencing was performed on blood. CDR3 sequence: CASSYGGTGANVLTF. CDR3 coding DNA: TGTGCCAGTAGCTACGGGGGCACTGGGGCCAACGTCCTGACTTTC. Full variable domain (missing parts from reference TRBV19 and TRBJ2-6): DGGITQSPKYLFRKEGQNVTLSCEQNLNHDAMYWYRQDPGQGLRLIYYSQIVNDFQKGDIAEGYSVSREKKESFPLTVTSAQKNPTAFYLCASSYGGTGANVLTFGAGSRLTVL.